The rows below give T cell receptor beta chains drawn from one sample of a study of T-cell memory formation after mild COVID-19. One entry per CDR3 protein, called by TCRdb with MiXCR from the 5' RACE reads. The sample contains approximately 260,000 distinct CDR3 sequences, roughly 18% of which appear only once. What was sequenced was PBMCs or a T cell subset sorted from them (not recorded which). All receptors come from a man between 18 and 29 years old who had mild COVID-19 (a few samples of this study predate the infection). Cell type and time point are not known. CDR3s include the opening cysteine and the closing phenylalanine or tryptophan. The order of the fields is D gene, clone size, V gene, J gene, CDR3 protein, CDR3 DNA. D genes are given only for firm matches. Some rows mark clone size as missing; the rest say once, few, many or name a class of expanded clone.

D gene: NA; clone size: NA; V gene: TRBV6-5; J gene: TRBJ1-1; CDR3 protein: CASSGRGHHTEAFF; CDR3 DNA: TGTGCCAGCAGTGGTCGCGGACACCACACTGAAGCTTTCTTT
D gene: TRBD2; clone size: few; V gene: TRBV24-1; J gene: TRBJ2-5; CDR3 protein: CATSDPQAGSRETQYF; CDR3 DNA: TGTGCCACCAGTGATCCGCAAGCGGGGTCCAGGGAGACCCAGTACTTC
D gene: TRBD1; clone size: NA; V gene: TRBV14; J gene: TRBJ1-1; CDR3 protein: CASSRGQGIGMNTEAFF; CDR3 DNA: TGTGCCAGCAGCCGGGGACAGGGGATAGGAATGAACACTGAAGCTTTCTTT
D gene: NA; clone size: few; V gene: TRBV29-1; J gene: TRBJ2-5; CDR3 protein: CSVRQGGSETQYF; CDR3 DNA: TGCAGCGTTCGGCAGGGGGGTAGCGAGACCCAGTACTTC
D gene: TRBD2; clone size: NA; V gene: TRBV28; J gene: TRBJ2-5; CDR3 protein: CASSVSGGAWETQYF; CDR3 DNA: TGTGCCAGCAGTGTTAGCGGGGGGGCTTGGGAGACCCAGTACTTC
D gene: TRBD2; clone size: few; V gene: TRBV7-9; J gene: TRBJ2-1; CDR3 protein: CASSLVIAGVYNEQFF; CDR3 DNA: TGTGCCAGCAGCTTAGTAATAGCGGGGGTGTACAATGAGCAGTTCTTC
D gene: NA; clone size: NA; V gene: TRBV5-1; J gene: TRBJ1-3; CDR3 protein: CASSPSAGSGNTIYF; CDR3 DNA: TGCGCCAGCAGCCCTTCGGCCGGCTCTGGAAACACCATATATTTT
D gene: NA; clone size: few; V gene: TRBV2; J gene: TRBJ2-2; CDR3 protein: CASSDQGGELFF; CDR3 DNA: TGTGCCAGCAGCGATCAGGGCGGGGAGCTGTTTTTT
D gene: NA; clone size: few; V gene: TRBV4-1; J gene: TRBJ2-5; CDR3 protein: CASSQDGRAREETQYF; CDR3 DNA: TGCGCCAGCAGCCAAGATGGCAGGGCCCGAGAAGAGACCCAGTACTTC
D gene: NA; clone size: NA; V gene: TRBV27; J gene: TRBJ1-1; CDR3 protein: CASSLADSRGESEAFF; CDR3 DNA: TGTGCCAGCAGTTTAGCGGACAGTCGAGGGGAGTCTGAAGCTTTCTTT
D gene: NA; clone size: few; V gene: TRBV6-5; J gene: TRBJ1-1; CDR3 protein: CASSHGGGRTEAFF; CDR3 DNA: TGTGCCAGCAGCCATGGAGGGGGGAGAACTGAAGCTTTCTTT
D gene: NA; clone size: NA; V gene: TRBV11-3; J gene: TRBJ2-3; CDR3 protein: CASSSPRGQHDDTQYF; CDR3 DNA: TGTGCCAGCAGCTCACCACGGGGGCAACACGATGATACGCAGTATTTT
D gene: NA; clone size: NA; V gene: TRBV12-3/TRBV12-4; J gene: TRBJ2-7; CDR3 protein: CASSSTSYSYEQYF; CDR3 DNA: TGTGCCAGCAGTTCCACTAGTTACTCCTACGAGCAGTACTTC
D gene: NA; clone size: many; V gene: TRBV11-1; J gene: TRBJ1-2; CDR3 protein: CASSSYEYGYTF; CDR3 DNA: TGTGCCAGCAGCTCCTACGAATATGGCTACACCTTC
D gene: NA; clone size: NA; V gene: TRBV7-2; J gene: TRBJ1-2; CDR3 protein: CASSWDTTNYGYTF; CDR3 DNA: TGTGCCAGCAGCTGGGACACAACTAACTATGGCTACACCTTC
D gene: NA; clone size: few; V gene: TRBV7-2; J gene: TRBJ1-4; CDR3 protein: CASSLVSEKLFF; CDR3 DNA: TGTGCCAGCAGCTTAGTTTCTGAAAAACTGTTTTTT
D gene: NA; clone size: once; V gene: TRBV5-1; J gene: TRBJ2-5; CDR3 protein: CASSPWTVGETQYF; CDR3 DNA: TGCGCCAGCAGCCCTTGGACCGTCGGGGAGACCCAGTACTTC
D gene: NA; clone size: many; V gene: TRBV27; J gene: TRBJ1-1; CDR3 protein: CASRRLEGNTEAFF; CDR3 DNA: TGTGCCAGCAGAAGGCTCGAGGGGAACACTGAAGCTTTCTTT
D gene: NA; clone size: NA; V gene: TRBV4-1; J gene: TRBJ2-3; CDR3 protein: CASSQERGKGTDTQYF; CDR3 DNA: TGCGCCAGCAGCCAAGAACGCGGGAAGGGCACAGATACGCAGTATTTT
D gene: NA; clone size: few; V gene: TRBV12-3/TRBV12-4; J gene: TRBJ1-5; CDR3 protein: CASSPGPIVNQPQHF; CDR3 DNA: TGTGCCAGCAGTCCCGGACCTATAGTCAATCAGCCCCAGCATTTT
D gene: TRBD1; clone size: NA; V gene: TRBV2; J gene: TRBJ1-5; CDR3 protein: CASSWDRGRPNQPQHF; CDR3 DNA: TGTGCCAGCAGTTGGGACAGGGGGCGACCAAATCAGCCCCAGCATTTT
D gene: NA; clone size: NA; V gene: TRBV7-9; J gene: TRBJ1-1; CDR3 protein: CASSPSMNTEAFF; CDR3 DNA: TGTGCCAGCAGCCCCTCTATGAACACTGAAGCTTTCTTT
D gene: NA; clone size: NA; V gene: TRBV14; J gene: TRBJ2-7; CDR3 protein: CASSQGWMGRYEQYF; CDR3 DNA: TGTGCCAGCAGCCAAGGATGGATGGGGCGGTACGAGCAGTACTTC
D gene: TRBD2; clone size: NA; V gene: TRBV12-3/TRBV12-4; J gene: TRBJ2-2; CDR3 protein: CASTEAGVGAGELFF; CDR3 DNA: TGTGCCAGCACCGAAGCGGGGGTAGGGGCCGGGGAGCTGTTTTTT
D gene: TRBD2; clone size: NA; V gene: TRBV7-9; J gene: TRBJ2-3; CDR3 protein: CASSLPARTSGDTQYF; CDR3 DNA: TGTGCCAGCAGCTTACCGGCCCGGACTAGCGGAGATACGCAGTATTTT
D gene: TRBD1; clone size: NA; V gene: TRBV6-2/TRBV6-3; J gene: TRBJ1-5; CDR3 protein: CASSYRTGEDQPQHF; CDR3 DNA: TGTGCCAGCAGTTACCGGACAGGGGAGGATCAGCCCCAGCATTTT
D gene: NA; clone size: few; V gene: TRBV4-3; J gene: TRBJ1-5; CDR3 protein: CASSQDMGQPQHF; CDR3 DNA: TGCGCCAGCAGCCAAGATATGGGGCAGCCCCAGCATTTT
D gene: TRBD1; clone size: NA; V gene: TRBV20-1; J gene: TRBJ1-6; CDR3 protein: CSAHPTTGGSPLHF; CDR3 DNA: TGCAGTGCCCACCCTACGACAGGGGGTTCACCCCTCCACTTT
D gene: NA; clone size: NA; V gene: TRBV6-5; J gene: TRBJ1-1; CDR3 protein: CASRTTVGAEAFF; CDR3 DNA: TGTGCCAGCAGAACGACGGTTGGTGCTGAAGCTTTCTTT
D gene: TRBD1; clone size: NA; V gene: TRBV2; J gene: TRBJ2-1; CDR3 protein: CASSHRGTEQFF; CDR3 DNA: TGTGCCAGCAGCCACAGGGGAACTGAGCAGTTCTTC
D gene: NA; clone size: many; V gene: TRBV12-3/TRBV12-4; J gene: TRBJ2-6; CDR3 protein: CASSSGFSGANVLTF; CDR3 DNA: TGTGCCAGCAGTTCAGGGTTCTCTGGGGCCAACGTCCTGACTTTC
D gene: NA; clone size: many; V gene: TRBV5-1; J gene: TRBJ2-5; CDR3 protein: CASTPGELNQETQYF; CDR3 DNA: TGCGCCAGCACCCCCGGGGAACTAAACCAAGAGACCCAGTACTTC
D gene: NA; clone size: NA; V gene: TRBV7-2; J gene: TRBJ2-3; CDR3 protein: CASRGAGPSTDTQYF; CDR3 DNA: TGTGCCAGCAGAGGGGCTGGTCCTAGCACAGATACGCAGTATTTT
D gene: NA; clone size: few; V gene: TRBV19; J gene: TRBJ1-6; CDR3 protein: CASRGVLRAYNSPLHF; CDR3 DNA: TGTGCCAGTAGGGGGGTCCTACGGGCCTATAATTCACCCCTCCACTTT
D gene: NA; clone size: few; V gene: TRBV2; J gene: TRBJ2-5; CDR3 protein: CASGFAGQETQYF; CDR3 DNA: TGTGCCAGCGGGTTCGCAGGTCAAGAGACCCAGTACTTC
D gene: TRBD1; clone size: few; V gene: TRBV29-1; J gene: TRBJ2-1; CDR3 protein: CSAEPTGGAGNEQFF; CDR3 DNA: TGCAGCGCTGAACCGACAGGGGGCGCCGGGAATGAGCAGTTCTTC
D gene: TRBD1; clone size: NA; V gene: TRBV12-3/TRBV12-4; J gene: TRBJ2-3; CDR3 protein: CASAVRGWGDTQYF; CDR3 DNA: TGTGCCAGCGCCGTCAGGGGGTGGGGAGATACGCAGTATTTT
D gene: NA; clone size: NA; V gene: TRBV15; J gene: TRBJ2-5; CDR3 protein: CATSRENSGTQYF; CDR3 DNA: TGTGCCACCAGCAGAGAAAATAGCGGGACCCAGTACTTC
D gene: NA; clone size: NA; V gene: TRBV6-2/TRBV6-3; J gene: TRBJ1-5; CDR3 protein: CAAGAGASSPQHF; CDR3 DNA: TGTGCCGCCGGGGCAGGGGCGTCTTCGCCCCAGCATTTT
D gene: TRBD2; clone size: once; V gene: TRBV10-1; J gene: TRBJ2-2; CDR3 protein: CASPGGAGGTTGELFF; CDR3 DNA: TGCGCCAGCCCCGGGGGGGCGGGGGGTACCACCGGGGAGCTGTTTTTT
D gene: TRBD1; clone size: few; V gene: TRBV12-3/TRBV12-4; J gene: TRBJ1-2; CDR3 protein: CASSFGTAYGYTF; CDR3 DNA: TGTGCCAGCAGTTTTGGGACAGCCTATGGCTACACCTTC
D gene: NA; clone size: NA; V gene: TRBV20-1; J gene: TRBJ1-2; CDR3 protein: CSARGDPNYGYTF; CDR3 DNA: TGCAGTGCTAGAGGGGATCCTAACTATGGCTACACCTTC
D gene: NA; clone size: NA; V gene: TRBV20-1; J gene: TRBJ2-2; CDR3 protein: CSARGGATNTGELFF; CDR3 DNA: TGCAGTGCTAGAGGGGGGGCCACCAACACCGGGGAGCTGTTTTTT
D gene: TRBD1; clone size: many; V gene: TRBV15; J gene: TRBJ2-5; CDR3 protein: CATSSTGGWETQYF; CDR3 DNA: TGTGCCACCAGCAGTACAGGGGGCTGGGAGACCCAGTACTTC
D gene: NA; clone size: few; V gene: TRBV29-1; J gene: TRBJ2-2; CDR3 protein: CSVVPSTGKGAGELFF; CDR3 DNA: TGCAGCGTTGTCCCCTCAACAGGGAAAGGAGCCGGGGAGCTGTTTTTT
D gene: TRBD1; clone size: few; V gene: TRBV5-1; J gene: TRBJ2-3; CDR3 protein: CASSWGQDTDTQYF; CDR3 DNA: TGCGCCAGCAGCTGGGGACAGGACACAGATACGCAGTATTTT
D gene: TRBD2; clone size: NA; V gene: TRBV20-1; J gene: TRBJ2-5; CDR3 protein: CSASSGDQETQYF; CDR3 DNA: TGCAGTGCTAGTAGCGGGGACCAAGAGACCCAGTACTTC
D gene: TRBD2; clone size: NA; V gene: TRBV5-1; J gene: TRBJ2-1; CDR3 protein: CASSPVTSGDYNEQFF; CDR3 DNA: TGCGCCAGCAGCCCTGTGACTAGCGGGGACTACAATGAGCAGTTCTTC
D gene: TRBD1; clone size: few; V gene: TRBV2; J gene: TRBJ1-6; CDR3 protein: CASSDPGQSYRAPLHF; CDR3 DNA: TGTGCCAGCAGTGACCCGGGACAGTCTTATCGTGCACCCCTCCACTTT
D gene: TRBD1; clone size: few; V gene: TRBV7-9; J gene: TRBJ2-5; CDR3 protein: CASSPRDRPQETQYF; CDR3 DNA: TGTGCCAGCAGCCCCCGGGACAGACCTCAAGAGACCCAGTACTTC
D gene: TRBD2; clone size: NA; V gene: TRBV11-3; J gene: TRBJ2-1; CDR3 protein: CASSITGLADEQFF; CDR3 DNA: TGTGCCAGCAGCATTACGGGACTAGCAGACGAGCAGTTCTTC
D gene: TRBD2; clone size: NA; V gene: TRBV12-3/TRBV12-4; J gene: TRBJ2-1; CDR3 protein: CASSLLAGTNEQFF; CDR3 DNA: TGTGCCAGCAGTTTACTAGCGGGGACCAATGAGCAGTTCTTC
D gene: TRBD1; clone size: NA; V gene: TRBV12-3/TRBV12-4; J gene: TRBJ1-2; CDR3 protein: CASSWTGTYGYTF; CDR3 DNA: TGTGCCAGCAGTTGGACAGGGACCTATGGCTACACCTTC
D gene: TRBD1; clone size: NA; V gene: TRBV28; J gene: TRBJ1-6; CDR3 protein: CASSFGGTGRSPLHF; CDR3 DNA: TGTGCCAGCAGTTTTGGAGGGACAGGGCGATCACCCCTCCACTTT
D gene: NA; clone size: NA; V gene: TRBV4-3; J gene: TRBJ1-1; CDR3 protein: CASSSLTGGTEAFF; CDR3 DNA: TGCGCCAGCAGCTCCTTGACAGGAGGTACTGAAGCTTTCTTT